This T cell receptor beta chain was sequenced in a study of blood T cell repertoires in COVID-19. Germline V gives CDR1 SEHNR, CDR2 FQNEAQ (reference sequence). The CDR3 covers 19 residues. Trimming took 0 bases from V and 2 from J; bases not matched to a gene: 14. TCRdb's table, derived via immunoSEQ multiplex PCR, lists solely in-frame clones and lacks some. The table records some 130,000 clones, about 91% of them present only once. In this sample, this clone turned up once. The rearrangement links TRBV7-9 to TRBJ2-3; 7 bases align to TRBD2. The source is a middle-aged man with acute or convalescent COVID-19. Sequencing input: peripheral blood. The DNA of the CDR3 is TGTGCCAGCAGCTTAGCCTTCGGGAGGACTATCGGGGCCACAGATACGCAGTATTTT. Amino acid sequence: CASSLAFGRTIGATDTQYF.